The rows below give T cell receptor beta chains drawn from one sample of a study of CD8+ T cells in alopecia areata. TCRdb's copy holds only in-frame clones and misses some; the assay was immunoSEQ multiplex PCR. Of about 200,000 clones listed, about three fifths are singletons. Sample: CD4+ T cells sorted from blood, taken at week 4, from a patient treated with tofacitinib. The receptors here all came from a human donor with alopecia areata. The CDR3 runs from the conserved cysteine through the conserved F or W. A D gene is named only where the DNA matches it firmly. The size field is filled for only some rows; it gives once, few, many or a size class.

clone_size	v_call	d_call	cdr3_length	j_call	cdr3_aa	cdr3_nt
-	TRBV7-6	-	13	TRBJ2-2	CASSQANTGELFF	TGTGCCAGCAGTCAAGCAAACACCGGGGAGCTGTTTTTT
-	TRBV5-6	-	16	TRBJ1-5	CASSPGGPNSNQPQHF	TGTGCCAGCAGCCCGGGGGGACCGAATAGCAATCAGCCCCAGCATTTT
-	TRBV18	-	14	TRBJ2-1	CASSQTKDRNEQFF	TGTGCCAGCTCACAAACGAAAGACCGCAATGAGCAGTTCTTC
-	TRBV29-1	-	11	TRBJ2-5	CSVARAETQYF	TGCAGCGTTGCCAGGGCGGAGACCCAGTACTTC
-	TRBV19	-	13	TRBJ1-5	CASSIESNQPQHF	TGTGCCAGTAGTATAGAGAGCAATCAGCCCCAGCATTTT
few	TRBV7-2	-	14	TRBJ1-1	CASSLKEGLTEAFF	TGTGCCAGCAGCTTAAAGGAGGGATTGACTGAAGCTTTCTTT
-	TRBV4-3	-	16	TRBJ1-2	CASSQQTDSFAYGYTF	TGCGCCAGCAGCCAACAGACAGACAGTTTCGCCTATGGCTACACCTTC
-	TRBV5-6	-	14	TRBJ1-2	CASSPRTVNYGYTF	TGTGCCAGCAGCCCTAGGACAGTAAACTATGGCTACACCTTC
-	TRBV18	-	14	TRBJ1-2	CASSTDRTNYGYTF	TGTGCCAGCTCAACGGACAGAACTAACTATGGCTACACCTTC
-	TRBV6-5	-	12	TRBJ1-2	CASSYSGNGYTF	TGTGCCAGCAGTTATTCAGGGAATGGCTACACCTTC
-	TRBV19	-	12	TRBJ1-1	CASSSWTTEAFF	TGTGCCAGTAGCTCCTGGACCACTGAAGCTTTCTTT
few	TRBV7-3	-	13	TRBJ2-1	CASSLNPSNEQFF	TGTGCCAGCAGCTTAAACCCCAGTAATGAGCAGTTCTTC
-	TRBV5-6	TRBD1	15	TRBJ2-3	CASSPGQKSTDTQYF	TGTGCCAGCAGCCCGGGACAGAAGAGCACAGATACGCAGTATTTT
-	TRBV9	-	14	TRBJ2-1	CASSVGPTDNEQFF	TGTGCCAGCAGCGTAGGTCCCACTGACAATGAGCAGTTCTTC
-	TRBV4-1	-	16	TRBJ1-2	CASSQGLRQEACGYTF	TGCGCCAGCAGCCAAGGGTTACGGCAGGAGGCCTGCGGCTACACCTTC
-	TRBV29-1	-	10	TRBJ1-1	CSAGNTEAFF	TGCAGCGCAGGAAACACTGAAGCTTTCTTT